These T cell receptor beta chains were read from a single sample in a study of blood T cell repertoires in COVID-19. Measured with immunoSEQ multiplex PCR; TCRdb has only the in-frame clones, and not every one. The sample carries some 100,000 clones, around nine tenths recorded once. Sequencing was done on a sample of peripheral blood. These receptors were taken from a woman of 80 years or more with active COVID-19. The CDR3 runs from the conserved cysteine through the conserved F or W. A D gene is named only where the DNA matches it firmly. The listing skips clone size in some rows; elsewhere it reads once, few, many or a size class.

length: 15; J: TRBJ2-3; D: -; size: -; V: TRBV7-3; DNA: TGTGCCAGCAGCCCGACGGGACACGTCACAGATACGCAGTATTTT; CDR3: CASSPTGHVTDTQYF
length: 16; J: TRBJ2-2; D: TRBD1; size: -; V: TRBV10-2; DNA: TGCGCCAGCAGTGCAACGACAGGGACATACACCGGGGAGCTGTTTTTT; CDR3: CASSATTGTYTGELFF
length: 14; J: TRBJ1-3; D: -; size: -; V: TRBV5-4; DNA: TGTGCCAGCAGCCTTACGACGGGGGGAAACACCATATATTTT; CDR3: CASSLTTGGNTIYF
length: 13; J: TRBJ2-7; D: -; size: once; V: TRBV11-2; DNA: TGTGCCAGCAGCCGACAGCCGGGCTACGAGCAGTACTTC; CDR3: CASSRQPGYEQYF
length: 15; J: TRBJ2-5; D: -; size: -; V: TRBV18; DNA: TGTGCCAGCTCACCAGTCTGGGCAGCCCAAGAGACCCAGTACTTC; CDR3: CASSPVWAAQETQYF
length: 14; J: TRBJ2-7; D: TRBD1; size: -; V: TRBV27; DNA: TGTGCCAGCCCCTCGGACAGGGTAGAGGACGAGCAGTACTTC; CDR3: CASPSDRVEDEQYF
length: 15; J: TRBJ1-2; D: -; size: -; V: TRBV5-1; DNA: TGCGCCAGCAGCTTGGAAGGGGGAAGTGGCTATGGCTACACCTTC; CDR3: CASSLEGGSGYGYTF
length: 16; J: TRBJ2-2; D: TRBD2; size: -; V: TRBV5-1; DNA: TGCGCCAGCAGCCCGAGCGGGACTAGAAACACCGGGGAGCTGTTTTTT; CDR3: CASSPSGTRNTGELFF
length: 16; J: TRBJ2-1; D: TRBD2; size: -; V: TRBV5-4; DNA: TGTGCCAGCAGCTCGGCCCCTAGCGGGGTCTACAATGAGCAGTTCTTC; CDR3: CASSSAPSGVYNEQFF
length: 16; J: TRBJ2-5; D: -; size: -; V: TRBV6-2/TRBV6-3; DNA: TGTGCCAGCAGTTACCCCCCTCGTAGCGGCGCGGCGGCCCAGTACTTC; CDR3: CASSYPPRSGAAAQYF
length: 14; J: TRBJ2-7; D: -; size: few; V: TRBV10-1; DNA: TGCGCCAGCAGTGAGTATGGCGGATCCTACGAGCAGTACTTC; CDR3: CASSEYGGSYEQYF
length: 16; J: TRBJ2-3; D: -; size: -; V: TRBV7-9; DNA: TGTGCCAGCAGCTCGGGACTGGGCGGGGACACAGATACGCAGTATTTT; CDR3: CASSSGLGGDTDTQYF
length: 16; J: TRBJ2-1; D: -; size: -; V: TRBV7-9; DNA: TGTGCCAGCAGCTTCCCTAGCGCTAGCTCCTACAATGAGCAGTTCTTC; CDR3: CASSFPSASSYNEQFF
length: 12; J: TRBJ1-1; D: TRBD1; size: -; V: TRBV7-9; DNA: TGTGCCAGCAGCTTACAGGGGGCGTGGGCTTTCTTT; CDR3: CASSLQGAWAFF
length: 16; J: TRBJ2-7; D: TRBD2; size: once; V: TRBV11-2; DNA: TGTGCCAGCAGCCTACCCCCAACAGCGGGAGGTCGGGAGCAGTACTTC; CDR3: CASSLPPTAGGREQYF